The next 25 T cell receptor beta chains were all read from a single sample in a study of naive and memory T cell subsets. An equimolar mix of two oligonucleotides served as the beta constant-region primer for TRBC1 and TRBC2. MiXCR was run by TCRdb on the UMI-ligation and nested PCR reads, yielding one entry per CDR3 protein. The table has 120,000 to 150,000 distinct CDR3 sequences, 15% to 20% seen once. Source material: naive CD4+ T cells from blood. Source of these receptors: a human donor in good health.

In this sample, this clonotype turned up a few times. V is TRBV7-2 and J is TRBJ2-3; D ambiguous. Germline values: CDR1 SGHTA, CDR2 FQGNSA. V was pared by 4 bases and J by 4 bases, with 9 bases between. There are 13 residues in the CDR3. The CDR3 loop reads CASSSFRADTQYF. The CDR3, as DNA: TGTGCCAGCAGCTCGTTCCGGGCAGATACGCAGTATTTT.

This clonotype was counted only a few times. The rearrangement links TRBV10-3 to TRBJ2-5; 8 positions match TRBD1. CDR1 is ENHRY and CDR2 is SYGVKD in the germline V gene. The CDR3 covers 15 residues. With 8 bases clipped from V and 0 bases from J, the junction kept 8 bases outside the gene matches. CDR3 DNA: TGTGCCATCTCCTCGGGACAGGCCCACCAAGAGACCCAGTACTTC. Translation gives CAISSGQAHQETQYF.

This clonotype was seen a handful of times. This chain uses TRBV18 with TRBJ1-5; a weak D match, TRBD1 (6 bases). The CDR3 covers 18 residues. Germline V lookup: CDR1 KGHSH, CDR2 LQKENI. The V gene lost 2 bases and the J gene lost 0 bases, with 17 bases spanning the gap. The CDR3 bases are TGTGCCAGCTCACCAGTGGTCCGGACAGATTATAGCAATCAGCCCCAGCATTTT. This encodes CASSPVVRTDYSNQPQHF.

This sequence joins TRBV4-3 and TRBJ2-1, with 11 bases identical to TRBD2. Germline trimming cut 4 bases from V and 5 bases from J; bases unmatched to any gene: 4. CDR1 is LGHNA and CDR2 is YSLEER in the germline V gene. CDR3 length: 15 amino acids. CDR3 region: CASSLSGRDNNEQFF. The CDR3, as DNA: TGCGCCAGCAGCCTTAGCGGGAGGGACAACAATGAGCAGTTCTTC.

The gene calls are TRBV20-1 and TRBJ2-7, with 12 nucleotides matching TRBD2. The V gene end was trimmed by 2 bases and the J gene end by 1 base; junction bases not matched to a gene: 3. The CDR3 extends over 15 amino acids. CDR1 DFQATT and CDR2 SNEGSKA come from the germline V gene (reference sequence). CDR3 region: CSARTGTSGSYEQYF. The CDR3 DNA follows: TGCAGTGCTAGAACTGGGACTAGCGGGTCCTACGAGCAGTACTTC.

This chain uses TRBV18 with TRBJ1-3; D might be TRBD1 (5 bases). Germline V gene data show CDR1 as KGHSH and CDR2 as LQKENI. CDR3 length: 15 residues. V shed 0 bases and J shed 4 bases, with 10 bases lying between them. The CDR3 spells CASSPPGPGGNTIYF. The CDR3 DNA sequence: TGTGCCAGCTCACCACCGGGACCGGGAGGAAACACCATATATTTT.

This clonotype was picked up many times. The J gene is TRBJ2-6, the V gene TRBV27; no reliable D call. V dropped 3 bases and J dropped 0 bases, with 0 bases sitting between them. The CDR3 contains 13 residues. Germline-derived CDR1 and CDR2 are MNHEY and SMNVEV (reference sequence). The CDR3 reads CASSFSGANVLTF. The CDR3 nucleotides read TGTGCCAGCAGTTTCTCTGGGGCCAACGTCCTGACTTTC.

CDR3 in amino acids: CASMAGRRVTGELFF. The CDR3 DNA reads as TGTGCCAGCATGGCCGGGAGGAGGGTCACCGGGGAGCTGTTTTTT. The chain recombines TRBV2 with TRBJ2-2; TRBD2 matches at 7 bases. Trimming at V came to 7 bases and at J to 4 bases, leaving 9 bases not matched to a gene. Germline V gene lookup returns CDR1 SNHLY and CDR2 FYNNEI. CDR3 length: 15 residues.

The sample holds a few counts of this clonotype. V and J are TRBV12-3 or TRBV12-4 and TRBJ1-4; no clear D. The CDR3 sequence is 15 residues long. V lost 1 base and J 8 bases, leaving 14 bases between the germline ends. CDR3 in amino acids: CASSLGALRGEKLFF. The CDR3 coding sequence is TGTGCCAGCAGTTTAGGAGCCCTCAGAGGCGAAAAACTGTTTTTT.

This sequence joins TRBV10-3 and TRBJ1-1, with D tentatively TRBD1 (6 bases). Germline CDR1 reads ENHRY; CDR2 reads SYGVKD. V dropped 10 bases and J dropped 6 bases, with 21 bases sitting between them. The CDR3 has 14 amino acids. The DNA of the CDR3 is TGTGCCACCACCCCCCAATGGGGGGCTGCTGAAGCTTTCTTT. Its translation: CATTPQWGAAEAFF.

This chain uses TRBV15 with TRBJ1-2; D call uncertain. Germline V gene lookup returns CDR1 LNHNV and CDR2 YYDKDF (reference sequence). CDR3 length: 14 residues. Trimming shortened V by 2 bases and J by 2 bases, and 9 bases separated the two germline ends. As DNA, the CDR3 is TGTGCCACCAGCAGACCCCCCCAAAACTATGGCTACACCTTC. It specifies CATSRPPQNYGYTF.

The chain couples TRBV12-3 or TRBV12-4 to TRBJ1-4, with D hard to call. V lost 5 bases and J 4 bases, leaving 17 bases between the germline ends. The CDR3 runs to 16 residues. This CDR3 is CASSQRTAGGNEKLFF. The CDR3 nucleotides read TGTGCCAGCAGTCAGAGGACCGCCGGAGGTAATGAAAAACTGTTTTTT.

V usage is TRBV6-1 and J usage is TRBJ1-1; the match to TRBD1 covers 11 bases. V was pared by 6 bases and J by 2 bases, with 5 bases of the junction left unmatched. This CDR3 is built from 15 residues. Germline CDR1 and CDR2: MNHNS and SASEGT. The CDR3 sequence is CASSEDRGRNTEAFF. The DNA for the CDR3 is TGTGCCAGCAGCGAGGACAGGGGGCGAAACACTGAAGCTTTCTTT.

This clonotype was seen a handful of times. This chain joins TRBV29-1 and TRBJ2-2; TRBD2 agrees at 8 bases. V lost 5 bases and J lost 1; bases outside the gene matches: 6. CDR1 is SQVTM and CDR2 is ANQGSEA in the germline V gene. This CDR3 contains 15 residues. The CDR3 reads CSVTGTRGNTGELFF. The CDR3 bases are TGCAGCGTTACCGGGACTAGGGGGAACACCGGGGAGCTGTTTTTT.

This clonotype was observed a few times. One end of the junction fails to match germline, which may point to a read error. V is TRBV9 and J is TRBJ2-1; tentative D call: TRBD2 (5 bases). This CDR3 spans 16 amino acids. Looked up from germline, CDR1 is SGDLS and CDR2 is YYNGEE. CDR3 sequence reads: CVSSVDPGSSYNEQFF. The CDR3 bases are TGTGTCAGCAGCGTAGACCCGGGAAGCTCCTACAATGAGCAGTTCTTC.

This clonotype came up a few times. V and J are TRBV7-2 and TRBJ1-1, with D hard to call. The CDR3 has 13 amino acids. Trimming took off 2 bases at V and 4 bases at J, with 8 bases between the two ends. Germline CDR1 and CDR2: SGHTA and FQGNSA. CDR3 in DNA: TGTGCCAGCAGCTTAAAGGTGGGCACTGAAGCTTTCTTT. Residues: CASSLKVGTEAFF. Complete variable domain (other parts from reference TRBV7-2 and TRBJ1-1): GAGVSQSPSNKVTEKGKDVELRCDPISGHTALYWYRQSLGQGLEFLIYFQGNSAPDKSGLPSDRFSAERTGGSVSTLTIQRTQQEDSAVYLCASSLKVGTEAFFGQGTRLTVV.

This clonotype was seen repeatedly, ten times or more. This sequence joins TRBV28 and TRBJ2-4, with D possibly being TRBD1 (5 bases). This CDR3 spans 15 amino acids. CDR1 is MDHEN and CDR2 is SYDVKM in the germline V gene. V was shortened by 5 bases and J by 3 bases, with 14 bases between the two germline ends. The CDR3 sequence is CASSKMTEYKNIQYF. DNA for the CDR3: TGTGCCAGCAGTAAAATGACAGAATACAAAAACATTCAGTACTTC.

This clonotype was observed a few times. This sequence joins TRBV20-1 and TRBJ1-1, with D hard to call. This CDR3 has 15 residues. Trimming cost V 3 bases and J 0 bases, with 14 bases left between them. The germline CDR1 and CDR2 sequences are DFQATT and SNEGSKA (reference sequence). The CDR3 protein is CSASMFGMLNTEAFF. The CDR3 nucleotides are TGCAGTGCTAGTATGTTCGGAATGCTGAACACTGAAGCTTTCTTT.

The chain uses TRBV10-3 and TRBJ2-7, with 9 bases identical to TRBD2. V trimming: 7 bases; J trimming: 10 bases; junction bases outside the gene matches: 23. This CDR3 region has 17 residues. Germline-derived CDR1 and CDR2 are ENHRY and SYGVKD. This CDR3 is CAIMDASGIDPTAGQYF. The CDR3 DNA sequence: TGTGCCATCATGGACGCTAGCGGGATCGACCCCACCGCGGGACAGTACTTC.

Comment on this clonotype: Compared with germline, one end of the junction differs, possibly owing to a read error. The rearrangement links TRBV28 to TRBJ2-3, with 8 bases that match TRBD2. The length of the CDR3 is 14 residues. CDR1 MDHEN and CDR2 SYDVKM come from the germline V gene. The CDR3 region has the DNA TGCCTGGTGGGGGCGGGAGGTTCCGTAGATACGCAGTATTTT. Translated, it gives CLVGAGGSVDTQYF.

This chain joins TRBV18 and TRBJ1-1; D is uncertain. V was trimmed by 1 base and J by 3 bases, leaving 6 bases between them. Looked up from germline, CDR1 is KGHSH and CDR2 is LQKENI. CDR3 length equals 13 residues. The CDR3 DNA reads as TGTGCCAGCTCACCACTAGGTTACACTGAAGCTTTCTTT. Protein product: CASSPLGYTEAFF.

This clonotype was recorded many times. The chain has TRBV27 and TRBJ2-7, with 8 bases lining up with TRBD1. V was pared by 5 bases and J by 1 base, with 10 bases of the junction left unmatched. CDR1 MNHEY and CDR2 SMNVEV come from the germline V gene (reference sequence). This CDR3 contains 16 residues. CDR3 nucleotides: TGTGCCAGCAGTCCCGCGGGACAGGAGACTTCCTACGAGCAGTACTTC. Translation gives CASSPAGQETSYEQYF.

V is TRBV5-4 and J is TRBJ2-2; perhaps TRBD2 as D (6 bases). Germline V lookup: CDR1 SGHNT, CDR2 YYREEE (reference sequence). This CDR3 contains 16 residues. Trimming left V 5 bases short and J 2 bases short, with 16 bases between. CDR3 coding DNA: TGTGCCAGCAGTTCCCCAGGGACTCTAAACACCGGGGAGCTGTTTTTT. It codes for CASSSPGTLNTGELFF.

The chain has TRBV5-4 and TRBJ2-7; possibly TRBD2 for D (5 bases). Trimming took off 2 bases at V and 2 bases at J, with 11 bases between the two ends. This CDR3 comprises 14 residues. The germline V gene has CDR1 SGHNT and CDR2 YYREEE (reference sequence). Here the CDR3 DNA reads TGTGCCAGCAGCTTTGAGAGGGCGGCCTACGAGCAGTACTTC. This encodes CASSFERAAYEQYF.

Only a few counts were recorded for this clonotype. The V call is TRBV7-9, the J call TRBJ2-2; TRBD2 aligns across 7 bases. There are 18 residues in the CDR3. The V segment lost 7 bases and the J segment 4 bases; nucleotides outside the gene matches: 18. CDR1 is SEHNR, CDR2 FQNEAQ, per germline (reference sequence). CDR3 bases: TGTGCCAGCACCCAGCGGGGCAGAACCTCCTCGGGCACCGGGGAGCTGTTTTTT. Protein sequence: CASTQRGRTSSGTGELFF.